The T cell receptor beta chain described here comes from a study of blood T cell repertoires in COVID-19. Sequencing used immunoSEQ multiplex PCR; TCRdb keeps in-frame clones, though not all of them. The data show more than 150,000 clones, about 87% seen once. V was pared by 1 base and J by 2 bases, with 6 bases between. Germline V gene lookup returns CDR1 LGHNA and CDR2 YSLEER. This CDR3 is 14 amino acids long. The receptor's source is a man aged 40-50 years with active or convalescent COVID-19. The chain links TRBV4-3 to TRBJ2-4; D gene ambiguous. The specimen sequenced was peripheral blood. The CDR3 here is CASSQVPSKNIQYF. DNA of the CDR3: TGCGCCAGCAGCCAAGTCCCATCCAAAAACATTCAGTACTTC.